This TCR beta chain was documented in a study of long-term antiretroviral therapy in people with HIV. The CDR3 contains 14 residues. From germline, CDR1 is SGHNT and CDR2 YYREEE (reference sequence). V lost 2 bases, J lost 6 bases, and 2 bases stayed unmatched. Sequencing used immunoSEQ v3.0 at survey level. TCRdb's copy holds only in-frame clones and misses some; the assay was immunoSEQ multiplex PCR. The sample contains approximately 16,000 clones, around 88% of which appear only once. Here the sequenced sample was unsorted PBMCs, taken roughly 2.3 years before starting antiretroviral therapy. The sequence came from a woman under 40 with HIV. The chain couples TRBV5-4 to TRBJ1-6; 7 bases are shared with TRBD1. CDR3: CASSFGTANSPLHF. The CDR3 DNA follows: TGTGCCAGCAGCTTTGGGACAGCTAATTCACCCCTCCACTTT.